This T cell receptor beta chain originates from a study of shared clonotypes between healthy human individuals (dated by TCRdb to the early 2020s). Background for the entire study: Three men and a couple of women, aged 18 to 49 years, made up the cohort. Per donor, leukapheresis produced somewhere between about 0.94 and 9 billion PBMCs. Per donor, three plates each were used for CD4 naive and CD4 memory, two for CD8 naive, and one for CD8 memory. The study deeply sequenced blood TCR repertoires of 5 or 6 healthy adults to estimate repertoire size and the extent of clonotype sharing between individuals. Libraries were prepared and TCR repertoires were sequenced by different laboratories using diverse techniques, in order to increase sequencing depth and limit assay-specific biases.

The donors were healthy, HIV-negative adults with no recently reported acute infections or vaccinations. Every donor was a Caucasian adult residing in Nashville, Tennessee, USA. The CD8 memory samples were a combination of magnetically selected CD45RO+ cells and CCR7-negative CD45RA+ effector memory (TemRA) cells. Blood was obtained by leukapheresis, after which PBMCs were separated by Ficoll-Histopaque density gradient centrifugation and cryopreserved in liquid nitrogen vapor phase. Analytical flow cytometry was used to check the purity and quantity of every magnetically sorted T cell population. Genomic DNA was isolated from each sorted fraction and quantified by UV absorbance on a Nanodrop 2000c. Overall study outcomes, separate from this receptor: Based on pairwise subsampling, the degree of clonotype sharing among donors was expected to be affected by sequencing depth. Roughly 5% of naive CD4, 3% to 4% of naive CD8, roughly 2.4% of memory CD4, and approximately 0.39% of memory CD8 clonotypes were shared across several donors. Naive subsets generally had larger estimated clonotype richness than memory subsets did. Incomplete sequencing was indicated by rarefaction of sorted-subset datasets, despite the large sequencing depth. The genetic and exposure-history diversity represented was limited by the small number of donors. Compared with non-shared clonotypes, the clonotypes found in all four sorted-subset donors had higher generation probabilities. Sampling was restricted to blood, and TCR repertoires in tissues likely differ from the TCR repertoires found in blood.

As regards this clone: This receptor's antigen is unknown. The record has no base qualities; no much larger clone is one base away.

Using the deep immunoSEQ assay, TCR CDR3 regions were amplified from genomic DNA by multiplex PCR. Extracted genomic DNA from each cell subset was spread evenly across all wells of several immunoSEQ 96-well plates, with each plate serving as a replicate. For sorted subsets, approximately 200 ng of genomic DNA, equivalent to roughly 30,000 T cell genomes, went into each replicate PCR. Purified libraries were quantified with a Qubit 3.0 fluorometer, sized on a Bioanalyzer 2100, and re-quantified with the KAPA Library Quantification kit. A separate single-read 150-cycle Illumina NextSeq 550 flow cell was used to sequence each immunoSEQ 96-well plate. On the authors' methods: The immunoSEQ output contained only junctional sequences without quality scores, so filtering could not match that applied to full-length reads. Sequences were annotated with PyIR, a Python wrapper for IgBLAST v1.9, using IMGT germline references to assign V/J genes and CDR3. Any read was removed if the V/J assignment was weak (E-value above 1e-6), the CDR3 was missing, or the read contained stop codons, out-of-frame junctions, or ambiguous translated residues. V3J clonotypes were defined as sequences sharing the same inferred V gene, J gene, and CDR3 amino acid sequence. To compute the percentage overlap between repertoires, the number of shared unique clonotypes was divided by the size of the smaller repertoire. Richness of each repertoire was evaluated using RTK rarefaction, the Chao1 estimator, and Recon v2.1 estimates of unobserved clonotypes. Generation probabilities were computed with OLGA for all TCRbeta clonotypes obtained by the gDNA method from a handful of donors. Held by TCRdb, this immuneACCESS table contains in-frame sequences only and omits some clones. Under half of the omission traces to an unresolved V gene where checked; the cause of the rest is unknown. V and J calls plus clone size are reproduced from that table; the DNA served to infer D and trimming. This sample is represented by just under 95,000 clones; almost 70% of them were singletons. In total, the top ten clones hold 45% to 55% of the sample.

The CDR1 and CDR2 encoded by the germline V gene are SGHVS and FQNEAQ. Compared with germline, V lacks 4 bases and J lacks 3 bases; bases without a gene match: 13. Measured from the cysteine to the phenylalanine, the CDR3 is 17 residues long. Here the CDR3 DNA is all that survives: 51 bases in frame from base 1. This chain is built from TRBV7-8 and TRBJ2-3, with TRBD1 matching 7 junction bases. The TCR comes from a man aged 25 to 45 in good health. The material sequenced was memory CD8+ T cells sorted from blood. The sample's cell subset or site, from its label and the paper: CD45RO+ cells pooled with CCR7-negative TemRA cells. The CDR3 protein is CASSSGRPGQTTDTQYF. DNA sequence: TGTGCCAGCAGCTCAGGTCGACCGGGACAGACGACAGATACGCAGTATTTT.